The 11 T cell receptor beta chains below were found in one sample sequenced in a study of T cells of healthy individuals. TCRdb re-called the 5' RACE reads with MiXCR, one entry per CDR3 protein. The table has 40,000 to 65,000 distinct CDR3 sequences, about 15% seen once. The receptors come from a human donor in good health.

This clonotype was observed at least ten times. The chain uses TRBV27 and TRBJ2-7, with 7 positions matching TRBD2. V lost 2 bases, J lost 2 bases, and 6 bases stayed unmatched. Germline-derived CDR1 and CDR2 are MNHEY and SMNVEV (reference sequence). The CDR3 has 15 amino acids. In DNA, the CDR3 is TGTGCCAGCAGTTTAGGCGGCGGGGGAGCCTACGAGCAGTACTTC. This encodes CASSLGGGGAYEQYF.

This clonotype was counted at least ten times. V gene TRBV2 combines with J gene TRBJ1-5; D possibly corresponds to TRBD1 (5 bases). The germline CDR1 and CDR2 sequences are SNHLY and FYNNEI. The V end was cut by 2 bases, the J end by 4 bases, with 15 bases between. The CDR3 is made up of 16 amino acids. The CDR3 sequence: CASSEMGGGGNQPQHF. The CDR3, as DNA: TGTGCCAGCAGTGAAATGGGGGGTGGGGGAAATCAGCCCCAGCATTTT. Complete variable domain (other parts from reference TRBV2 and TRBJ1-5): EPEVTQTPSHQVTQMGQEVILRCVPISNHLYFYWYRQILGQKVEFLVSFYNNEISEKSEIFDDQFSVERPDGSNFTLKIRSTKLEDSAMYFCASSEMGGGGNQPQHFGDGTRLSIL.

This clonotype was detected ten times or more. V usage is TRBV7-2 and J usage is TRBJ1-2, with TRBD1 identical over 7 bases. Trimming at V came to 2 bases and at J to 0 bases, leaving 0 bases not matched to a gene. Looked up from germline, CDR1 is SGHTA and CDR2 is FQGNSA. The CDR3 is made up of 14 amino acids. In DNA, the CDR3 is TGTGCCAGCAGCTTACAGGGGGCTAACTATGGCTACACCTTC. It specifies CASSLQGANYGYTF.

The CDR3 region has the DNA TGTGCCAGCAGCCGAGGAACGAGAGGGGGCACTGAAGCTTTCTTT. It encodes CASSRGTRGGTEAFF. The rearrangement joins TRBV9 to TRBJ1-1; tentatively, D is TRBD1 (6 bases). Germline values: CDR1 SGDLS, CDR2 YYNGEE. V lost 4 bases, J lost 4 bases, and 17 bases lay in between. This CDR3 spans 15 amino acids.

At least ten counts were recorded for this clonotype. The V and J genes are TRBV7-9 and TRBJ2-7, with D possibly being TRBD2 (6 bases). The CDR3 extends over 12 amino acids. CDR1 and CDR2 (germline): SEHNR, FQNEAQ (reference sequence). With 1 base removed from V and 6 bases from J, the gap between germline ends came to 7 bases. CDR3 sequence: CASSLVEGEQYF. The DNA for the CDR3 is TGTGCCAGCAGCTTAGTGGAGGGCGAGCAGTACTTC.

V gene TRBV6-2 or TRBV6-3 combines with J gene TRBJ2-4; TRBD2 is a possible D gene (5 bases). The CDR3 has 14 residues. V was pared by 2 bases and J by 6 bases, with 11 bases between. Germline values: CDR1 MNHEY, CDR2 SVGEGT. The CDR3 coding sequence is TGTGCCAGCAGTTACGATCCGGCGGGAAACATTCAGTACTTC. Its translation is CASSYDPAGNIQYF.

The chain carries TRBV20-1 and TRBJ2-5; TRBD2 agrees at 7 bases. The CDR3 is 12 residues long. Per the germline V gene, CDR1 is DFQATT and CDR2 is SNEGSKA (reference sequence). J was trimmed by 4 bases and V by 8 bases; bases with no gene match: 7. The CDR3 loop is CSSYPGGETQYF. The CDR3 DNA reads as TGCAGTTCCTACCCGGGGGGAGAGACCCAGTACTTC.

This clonotype was counted at least ten times. The chain recombines TRBV4-3 with TRBJ1-1, with D tentatively TRBD1 (6 bases). CDR1 and CDR2 from the germline V gene are LGHNA and YSLEER. Trimming pared 2 bases from V and 4 bases from J, leaving 11 bases between. CDR3 length: 14 residues. The CDR3 loop reads CASSQRGAGTEAFF. CDR3 nucleotides: TGCGCCAGCAGCCAAAGGGGGGCGGGCACTGAAGCTTTCTTT.

Many counts were recorded for this clonotype. The chain carries TRBV12-3 or TRBV12-4 and TRBJ2-7; 15 positions agree with TRBD2. This CDR3 spans 20 amino acids. The junction had 16 bases not matched to a gene; V was cut back by 5 bases and J by 2 bases. CDR3 residues: CASSAITAPGLAGGPYEQYF. The CDR3 DNA reads TGTGCCAGCAGTGCTATCACGGCCCCGGGACTAGCGGGAGGCCCCTACGAGCAGTACTTC.

The V gene is TRBV7-6, the J gene TRBJ1-5; TRBD1 matches 7 bases. Germline CDR1 and CDR2: SGHVS and FNYEAQ. V was pared by 5 bases and J by 4 bases, with 8 bases of the junction left unmatched. CDR3 size: 15 residues. DNA of the CDR3: TGTGCCAGCAGCCAACTCCGGGACAGAAATCAGCCCCAGCATTTT. Translated: CASSQLRDRNQPQHF.

This clonotype has a handful of counts. The V call is TRBV3-1, the J call TRBJ1-2; D is unresolved. The CDR3 loop spans 12 amino acids. Germline lookup yields CDR1 LGHDT and CDR2 YNNKEL (reference sequence). V was shortened by 2 bases and J by 4 bases, with 5 bases between the two germline ends. CDR3 in amino acids: CASSQLSYGYTF. Here the CDR3 DNA reads TGTGCCAGCAGCCAACTTAGCTATGGCTACACCTTC.